This T cell receptor beta chain was sequenced during a study of T cells after yellow fever vaccination. This clonotype appeared many times. The antigen is not known. Via MiXCR, TCRdb re-called the 5' RACE reads, giving one row per CDR3 protein. The table has about 150,000 distinct CDR3 sequences, about 6% seen once. Whole-study findings and limits: A weaker but faster secondary response was observed, peaking on day 5 versus 15. The presence of abundant clonotypes contaminating from the bulk population was possible in FACS-sorted repertoires.

The CDR3 totals 16 residues. Germline V gene data show CDR1 as SGHVS and CDR2 as FQNEAQ. The V and J ends lost 6 bases and 7 bases, in that order; junction bases with no gene match: 8. The clonotype comes from a man between 18 and 35 years old who received the YFV17D yellow fever vaccine. The starting material was CD4+ T cells sorted from PBMCs, obtained on the day of the first yellow fever vaccination. This chain connects TRBV7-8 to TRBJ2-1, with TRBD2 matching over 14 bases. Here the CDR3 reads CASSSPGLAGVNEQFF. In DNA form, the CDR3 reads TGTGCCAGCAGTTCACCGGGACTAGCGGGGGTAAATGAGCAGTTCTTC.